This entry is about one T cell receptor (beta chain). This entry belongs to a study of blood T cell repertoires in COVID-19. Study-level information: Whether acute or convalescent, the COVID-19 samples came from the United States, Italy and Spain. PBMCs, B-cell-depleted T cells, or T cells provided the cDNA or gDNA that made up the material.

Trimming cost V 0 bases and J 7 bases; bases outside gene matches: 0. This CDR3 spans 12 amino acids. Per germline, CDR1 GTSNPN and CDR2 SVGIG (reference sequence). Methods used by the authors: The assay estimated nucleated cells by amplifying reference gene primers. Method: immunoSEQ multiplex PCR; TCRdb's copy keeps in-frame clones and lacks some. The DNA was the basis for D and trimming; V, J and clone size are from that table. The repertoire holds tens of thousands of clones, with about 87% as singletons. Sequencing was performed on peripheral blood. The TCR sequence derives from a human donor in a cohort sampled during active COVID-19. The V gene is TRBV30, the J gene TRBJ2-1, with 7 bases lining up with TRBD1. The CDR3 protein is CAWSVRGNEQFF. The CDR3 bases are TGTGCCTGGAGTGTCAGGGGGAATGAGCAGTTCTTC.